Each of the 15 T cell receptor beta chains below was sequenced from the same sample in a study of cytomegalovirus exposure and HLA in healthy donors. PCR was performed using 60 Vbeta and 13 Jbeta primers. Data came from immunoSEQ multiplex PCR; TCRdb stores just in-frame clones and leaves some out. The top ten clones hold just under 1% of a sample with fewer than 200,000 clones, approximately 79% of them seen once. What was sequenced was PBMCs. The source is a woman aged 50 to 60 in good health and CMV-seropositive.

This chain joins TRBV5-4 and TRBJ2-1; 12 positions match TRBD2. J was trimmed by 7 bases and V by 2 bases; bases with no gene match: 4. The CDR3 covers 15 residues. Germline values: CDR1 SGHNT, CDR2 YYREEE (reference sequence). CDR3 sequence (DNA): TGTGCCAGCAGCTTACCGGGACTAGCGGGTAATGAGCAGTTCTTC. Amino acids: CASSLPGLAGNEQFF.

The chain recombines TRBV18 with TRBJ1-1, with D unclear. V gave up 3 bases and J gave up 5 bases, with 16 bases separating them. The CDR3 sequence is 15 residues long. Germline CDR1 reads KGHSH; CDR2 reads LQKENI. The CDR3 is CASSPEGLSGTEAFF. The CDR3 coding sequence is TGTGCCAGCTCACCCGAGGGTCTTTCGGGGACTGAAGCTTTCTTT.

This rearrangement joins TRBV7-2 to TRBJ1-1; 7 positions agree with TRBD1. The CDR3 loop spans 14 amino acids. Germline values: CDR1 SGHTA, CDR2 FQGNSA. Unmatched junction bases numbered 5, after V lost 1 base and J lost 6 bases. DNA of the CDR3: TGTGCCAGCAGCTTAGAGAGGGGGCTCCCTGAAGCTTTCTTT. It specifies CASSLERGLPEAFF.

The J gene is TRBJ2-2, the V gene TRBV7-2; D call uncertain. The CDR3 extends over 13 amino acids. Germline CDR1 SGHTA, CDR2 FQGNSA. Between the trimmed V and J ends, which lost 1 base and 5 bases, there was a span of 5 bases. For the CDR3, the DNA is TGTGCCAGCAGCTTAGACATAACCGGGGAGCTGTTTTTT. This translates into CASSLDITGELFF.

The chain carries TRBV5-6 and TRBJ2-7; 8 nucleotides line up with TRBD1. The germline CDR1 and CDR2 sequences are SGHDT and YYEEEE. This CDR3 spans 16 amino acids. V shed 4 bases, J shed 3 bases, and the junction held 12 bases outside the gene matches. The DNA of the CDR3 is TGTGCCAGCAGCGATACTCCAGGGGGCCCTGTCTACGAGCAGTACTTC. Protein: CASSDTPGGPVYEQYF. Looking up the rest from reference TRBV5-6 and TRBJ2-7 gives the full variable domain: DAGVTQSPTHLIKTRGQQVTLRCSPKSGHDTVSWYQQALGQGPQFIFQYYEEEERQRGNFPDRFSGHQFPNYSSELNVNALLLGDSALYLCASSDTPGGPVYEQYFGPGTRLTVT.

The chain recombines TRBV9 with TRBJ2-2; 14 nucleotides align to TRBD2. In germline, CDR1 is SGDLS, CDR2 YYNGEE. The V segment lost 4 bases and the J segment 1 base; nucleotides outside the gene matches: 3. The CDR3 has 17 residues. CDR3 DNA sequence: TGTGCCAGCAGCACCGGGACTAGCGGGGGGAACACCGGGGAGCTGTTTTTT. It translates to CASSTGTSGGNTGELFF.

The CDR3 loop is CASSVGLSTDTQYF. The CDR3 DNA follows: TGTGCCAGCAGTGTGGGGCTCAGCACAGATACGCAGTATTTT. The V and J genes are TRBV2 and TRBJ2-3, with TRBD1 as a possible D gene (5 bases). Trimming shortened V by 4 bases and J by 0 bases, and 8 bases separated the two germline ends. CDR1 and CDR2 from the germline V gene are SNHLY and FYNNEI. CDR3 size: 14 residues.

V gene TRBV11-2 combines with J gene TRBJ2-5; tentative D call: TRBD2 (5 bases). Germline assignment: CDR1 SGHAT and CDR2 FQNNGV. CDR3 length: 13 amino acids. V gave up 1 base and J gave up 5 bases, with 8 bases separating them. The CDR3 bases are TGTGCCAGCAGCTTAGTACCGGGGGAGACCCAGTACTTC. It yields the protein CASSLVPGETQYF.

This clone has more than one count but fewer than ten. This sequence joins TRBV12-5 and TRBJ1-1; TRBD1 aligns across 8 bases. This CDR3 region has 16 residues. J was trimmed by 3 bases and V by 4 bases; bases with no gene match: 10. Per the germline V gene, CDR1 is LGHNT and CDR2 is FRNRAP. CDR3: CASGYPYATGDTEAFF. CDR3 DNA: TGTGCTAGTGGTTACCCCTACGCGACAGGGGACACTGAAGCTTTCTTT.

The chain is built from TRBV9 and TRBJ1-1, with D unclear. Germline CDR1 and CDR2: SGDLS and YYNGEE. Deletions cut 4 bases from V and 0 bases from J, with 13 bases between. CDR3 length equals 15 residues. The CDR3 here is CASSPETSLNTEAFF. The CDR3 DNA is TGTGCCAGCAGCCCCGAGACAAGTCTGAACACTGAAGCTTTCTTT.

The chain recombines TRBV9 with TRBJ2-5, with D perhaps matching TRBD1 (6 bases). The CDR3 totals 13 residues. V lost 3 bases, J lost 2 bases, and 8 bases lay in between. Germline CDR1 SGDLS, CDR2 YYNGEE. The CDR3 nucleotides are TGTGCCAGCAGCGGCCAGGGGCAAGAGACCCAGTACTTC. Protein product: CASSGQGQETQYF.

This rearrangement joins TRBV18 to TRBJ2-7; D may be TRBD1 (6 bases). The CDR3 contains 12 residues. Trimming removed 4 bases at V and 5 bases at J, with 9 bases between. Germline CDR1 is KGHSH and CDR2 is LQKENI. CDR3 sequence: CASSRDTNEQYF. DNA of the CDR3: TGTGCCAGCTCACGGGACACCAACGAGCAGTACTTC.

This clone has a handful of counts. The J gene is TRBJ1-5, the V gene TRBV30; TRBD1 matches 8 bases. This CDR3 comprises 14 residues. V lost 1 base, J lost 2 bases, and 1 base stayed unmatched. The germline V gene has CDR1 GTSNPN and CDR2 SVGIG (reference sequence). CDR3 bases: TGTGCCTGGAGTGCAGGGGGCGGCAATCAGCCCCAGCATTTT. Translation: CAWSAGGGNQPQHF.

V gene TRBV27 combines with J gene TRBJ2-3; weak D call: TRBD2 (6 bases). V gave up 7 bases and J gave up 0 bases, with 14 bases separating them. Germline V lookup: CDR1 MNHEY, CDR2 SMNVEV (reference sequence). The CDR3 runs 15 residues. This chain's CDR3 is CASTLGLSSTDTQYF. DNA of the CDR3: TGTGCCAGCACCCTGGGACTGTCTAGCACAGATACGCAGTATTTT.

The rearrangement joins TRBV4-2 to TRBJ2-2; TRBD2 matches at 12 bases. The CDR3 contains 19 residues. V lost 5 bases to trimming and J lost 5 bases; unmatched junction nucleotides: 15. Per the germline V gene, CDR1 is LGHNA and CDR2 is YNFKEQ. DNA for the CDR3: TGTGCCAGCAGCGTCAGGCCGACTAGCGGGAGACAACGGACCGGGGAGCTGTTTTTT. It yields the protein CASSVRPTSGRQRTGELFF.